A selection of T cell receptor beta chains follows, all from one sample in a study of T-cell reconstitution after alpha-beta-depleted transplantation in children. TCRdb re-called the PCR reads through MiXCR, storing one row per CDR3 protein. Of about 980,000 distinct CDR3 sequences listed, 25% to 30% were seen once; the top ten hold roughly 30%. The material was PBMCs, mostly from graft donor cells, obtained 360 days after TCRalphabeta/CD19-depleted stem cell transplant. The origin of the receptors is a boy under two years old who had a stem cell transplant for SCID, so the T cells may come from the graft donor. Both conserved end residues are part of each CDR3. Fields, in order: J gene, D gene, clone size, V gene, CDR3 protein, CDR3 DNA. The D gene is left open where the match is weak. A clone size is listed for some rows: how often the clone was seen (once, few, many), or a class if it is expanded.

j_gene: TRBJ1-1; d_gene: TRBD1; abundance: -; v_gene: TRBV30; CDR3aa: CAWTPDRVATEAFF; CDR3nt: TGTGCCTGGACCCCGGACAGGGTAGCCACTGAAGCTTTCTTT
j_gene: TRBJ1-1; d_gene: -; abundance: -; v_gene: TRBV2; CDR3aa: CASSPGFFNTEAFF; CDR3nt: TGTGCCAGCTCTCCCGGATTCTTCAACACTGAAGCTTTCTTT
j_gene: TRBJ1-1; d_gene: -; abundance: -; v_gene: TRBV12-3/TRBV12-4; CDR3aa: CASSLSGVETEAFF; CDR3nt: TGTGCCAGCAGTTTATCCGGGGTGGAGACTGAAGCTTTCTTT
j_gene: TRBJ2-7; d_gene: -; abundance: few; v_gene: TRBV5-6; CDR3aa: CASSFQTDSYEQYF; CDR3nt: TGTGCCAGCAGCTTCCAGACGGACTCCTACGAGCAGTACTTC
j_gene: TRBJ2-7; d_gene: -; abundance: -; v_gene: TRBV12-3/TRBV12-4; CDR3aa: CASSLFQGTTYEQYF; CDR3nt: TGTGCCAGCAGTTTATTCCAGGGGACAACCTACGAGCAGTACTTC
j_gene: TRBJ1-1; d_gene: -; abundance: -; v_gene: TRBV7-2; CDR3aa: CASSPRGKGYTEAFF; CDR3nt: TGTGCCAGCAGCCCTAGAGGGAAGGGATACACTGAAGCTTTCTTT
j_gene: TRBJ2-1; d_gene: -; abundance: -; v_gene: TRBV3-1; CDR3aa: CASSPRYIYNEQFF; CDR3nt: TGTGCCAGCAGCCCCCGGTATATCTACAATGAGCAGTTCTTC
j_gene: TRBJ2-7; d_gene: TRBD1; abundance: -; v_gene: TRBV7-2; CDR3aa: CASSPGPGQSTYEQYF; CDR3nt: TGTGCCAGCAGCCCAGGGCCGGGACAGTCAACCTACGAGCAGTACTTC
j_gene: TRBJ1-4; d_gene: TRBD1; abundance: -; v_gene: TRBV12-3/TRBV12-4; CDR3aa: CASSGQGATNEKLFF; CDR3nt: TGTGCCAGCAGCGGACAGGGGGCAACTAATGAAAAACTGTTTTTT
j_gene: TRBJ2-3; d_gene: -; abundance: -; v_gene: TRBV7-9; CDR3aa: CASSFAQGQSTDTQYF; CDR3nt: TGTGCCAGCAGCTTCGCCCAGGGACAAAGCACAGATACGCAGTATTTT
j_gene: TRBJ2-1; d_gene: -; abundance: -; v_gene: TRBV29-1; CDR3aa: CSVSPRGFGIRNEQFF; CDR3nt: TGCAGCGTCTCCCCCCGGGGGTTCGGGATTCGCAATGAGCAGTTCTTC
j_gene: TRBJ1-2; d_gene: TRBD1; abundance: few; v_gene: TRBV11-2; CDR3aa: CASSLDLGQNYGYTF; CDR3nt: TGTGCCAGCAGCTTAGATCTGGGACAGAACTATGGCTACACCTTC